This T cell receptor beta chain was sequenced in a study of T cell responses to AZD1222 COVID-19 vaccine. The wider study: Second-dose intervals near 4 or 12 weeks were combined.

Turning to this clone: What it binds is not known.

Profiled with immunoSEQ multiplex PCR; TCRdb holds only in-frame clones, not every one. Of more than 95,000 clones listed, approximately 89% are singletons. Findings and caveats of the study: When two AZD1222 doses had been given, Spike-specific TCR breadth and depth rose. Repertoires were obtained only post-peak T cell response. Reportedly, nearly half the spike-specific TCRs target unmutated variant regions.

This TCR was recovered from an adult in good health. This sample comprised peripheral blood, obtained on day 0 of AZD1222 vaccination.

The chain's CDR3 is CASSFGQASTDTQYF. CDR3 sequence (DNA): TGTGCCAGCAGTTTTGGACAGGCGAGCACAGATACGCAGTATTTT. The J gene is TRBJ2-3, the V gene TRBV6-5, with TRBD1 identical over 7 bases. In germline, CDR1 is MNHEY, CDR2 SVGAGI. The CDR3 has 15 residues. The trim removed 4 bases at V and 0 bases at J, leaving 4 bases unmatched.